This TCR beta chain stems from a study of read filtering for tumor transcriptome and immune sequencing. Overall study: Revised staging placed under ten patients in R-ISS I, 15 to 20 in II, 6 or 7 in III. Study-wide findings and caveats: Even smaller IR-seq throughput identified most shared clonotypes.

This clonotype was observed once. Its antigen is unknown. A read error may explain this, as a much larger clone is one base away. It is likely a read error, because the conserved phenylalanine at the end of the CDR3 is missing. This library used roughly 430 ng RNA and molecular barcoded adaptors spanning alpha/delta and beta/gamma chains. MiXCR, run by TCRdb on the reads, gives a single entry per CDR3 protein. Among under 30,000 distinct CDR3 sequences listed, about 22% were seen once. Source material: a population of CD138-negative cells sorted from bone marrow. The sequence derives from a donor at least 40 years old with multiple myeloma.

In DNA form, the CDR3 reads TGTGCCAGCAGTACTACATGGCTCAGGGATACGCAGTATCTT. As protein: CASSTTWLRDTQYL. The V and J genes are TRBV9 and TRBJ2-3; no reliable D call. The germline V gene has CDR1 SGDLS and CDR2 YYNGEE. V shed 5 bases and J shed 6 bases, with 16 bases lying between them. This CDR3 region has 14 residues.